A selection of T cell receptor beta chains follows, all from one sample in a study of T cell responses to AZD1222 COVID-19 vaccine. The assay was immunoSEQ multiplex PCR, and TCRdb's table has in-frame clones only and misses some. The table has about 120,000 clones, roughly 84% seen once. This specimen was peripheral blood, taken on day 0 of AZD1222 vaccination. Receptor source: an adult in good health. The CDR3 runs from the conserved cysteine through the conserved F or W. The D gene is left open where the match is weak. Not every row has a clone size; where given, it reads once, few, many or a size class.

j_gene,abundance,v_gene,d_gene,CDR3nt,CDR3aa
TRBJ1-6,NA,TRBV6-2/TRBV6-3,TRBD1,TGTGCCAGCAGTTACTCGGCGAGGGGGCTTTATTCACCCCTCCACTTT,CASSYSARGLYSPLHF
TRBJ2-3,NA,TRBV7-2,NA,TGTGCCAGCAGTTGGTACGGGGTTCCCACAGATACGCAGTATTTT,CASSWYGVPTDTQYF
TRBJ1-2,NA,TRBV4-3,NA,TGCGCCAGCAGCCAAGACGCCGGCGGGGCGAACTATGGCTACACCTTC,CASSQDAGGANYGYTF
TRBJ1-5,few,TRBV19,TRBD1,TGTGCCAGTAGTGCCTCCGGGACAGGGGCTCGCAATCAGCCCCAGCATTTT,CASSASGTGARNQPQHF
TRBJ2-2,NA,TRBV18,NA,TGTGCCAGCTCACCGGTACGAGCGGACACCGGGGAGCTGTTTTTT,CASSPVRADTGELFF
TRBJ2-7,NA,TRBV7-9,TRBD1,TGTGCCAGCAGCATACTCCGGGACAGGGACAGCGAGCAGTACTTC,CASSILRDRDSEQYF
TRBJ2-3,NA,TRBV2,TRBD2,TGTGCCAGCAGTGTCGGGACTAGCGGGGTAACTACAGATACGCAGTATTTT,CASSVGTSGVTTDTQYF
TRBJ2-2,NA,TRBV9,NA,TGTGCCAGCAGCGTAGGGGCGGACGACAGGACGAGGGAGCTGTTTTTT,CASSVGADDRTRELFF
TRBJ2-5,NA,TRBV11-2,NA,TGTGCCAGCAGTGTAGTGCCCCAGGAGACCCAGTACTTC,CASSVVPQETQYF
TRBJ2-7,NA,TRBV5-8,NA,TGTGCCAGCAGTCGAACCTCAGGGACCTACGAGCAGTACTTC,CASSRTSGTYEQYF
TRBJ1-2,NA,TRBV5-4,TRBD1,TGTGCCAGCAGCGTGGTGGGACAGCCGAACTATGGCTACACCTTC,CASSVVGQPNYGYTF
TRBJ1-1,NA,TRBV10-3,NA,TGTGCCATCACGGCAGGGGACATGAACACTGAAGCTTTCTTT,CAITAGDMNTEAFF
TRBJ1-5,NA,TRBV6-4,NA,TGTGCCAGCAGTGACAGGGTTGATCAGCCCCAGCATTTT,CASSDRVDQPQHF
TRBJ1-5,NA,TRBV19,NA,TGTGCCAGTAGTCCGCGTCATAATCAGCCCCAGCATTTT,CASSPRHNQPQHF
TRBJ1-2,NA,TRBV15,NA,TGTGCCACCCAGCGGGTGGGCTATGGCTACACCTTC,CATQRVGYGYTF
TRBJ1-1,NA,TRBV30,TRBD1,TGTGCCTGGAGTGTAGGGACAGGGTTATCAGGGGAAGCTTTCTTT,CAWSVGTGLSGEAFF
TRBJ2-7,NA,TRBV7-8,TRBD2,TGTGCCAGCAGCTACTACATTTCGGCGGGGGCCTACGAGCAGTACTTC,CASSYYISAGAYEQYF
TRBJ2-3,NA,TRBV5-8,TRBD2,TGTGCCAGCAGCGTGGGACTAGCGGGGAGCACAGATACGCAGTATTTT,CASSVGLAGSTDTQYF
TRBJ1-2,NA,TRBV5-6,NA,TGTGCCAGCAGCTCCGCCTCCGCTGGCTACACCTTC,CASSSASAGYTF
TRBJ1-2,NA,TRBV9,NA,TGTGCCAGCAGCCCCGACACGCCGGGCTATGGCTACACCTTC,CASSPDTPGYGYTF
TRBJ2-7,few,TRBV5-1,NA,TGCGCCAGCAGCTTGGCCGGGGCGGCCAACTCCTACGAGCAGTACTTC,CASSLAGAANSYEQYF
TRBJ2-7,NA,TRBV6-5,TRBD1,TGTGCCAGCAGGCCAGGGACAGGGGTATACGAGCAGTACTTC,CASRPGTGVYEQYF
TRBJ1-1,NA,TRBV5-4,NA,TGTGCCAGCAGCTTGGAGATGAACACTGAAGCTTTCTTT,CASSLEMNTEAFF
TRBJ1-2,few,TRBV12-3/TRBV12-4,TRBD1,TGTGCCAGCAGCCCCGACAGGGCCTATGGCTACACCTTC,CASSPDRAYGYTF
TRBJ1-1,NA,TRBV21-1,NA,TGTGCCAGCAGCAATCCCCCTAGGGAGATCCTGAACACTGAAGCTTTCTTT,CASSNPPREILNTEAFF
TRBJ2-5,NA,TRBV5-1,NA,TGCGCCAGCAGAAACACAATCGCACCCCAAGAGACCCAGTACTTC,CASRNTIAPQETQYF